This TCR beta chain appears in the sequencing data of a study of shared clonotypes between healthy human individuals. General study points: Generation probability values for non-shared clonotypes were lower than those for clonotypes shared by all four donors.

Genomic DNA of each subset was evenly split across several immunoSEQ plates. The input for sorted-subset replicate PCRs was 200 to 250 ng DNA, 25,000 to 35,000 T cell genomes. The table came from immunoSEQ multiplex PCR; TCRdb's copy has only in-frame clones and leaves some out. The data contain roughly 2.5 million clones, approximately 90% of them seen just once; the ten biggest clones take up around 0.14%. Comment on this clone: What it binds is not known. Germline and junction disagree at one end, which may indicate a read error.

Germline lookup yields CDR1 MNHNY and CDR2 SVGAGI (reference sequence). This CDR3 is 15 amino acids long. The sample was naive CD4+ T cells sorted from blood. Subset in this sample: CD45RA+ positively selected. The clonotype originates from a man younger than 35 in good health. The chain employs TRBV6-6 and TRBJ2-7, with 10 bases matching TRBD2. The CDR3 DNA reads as TGTGCCAGCAGTTACCAGCGGGAGGGCCGTATCGGCATGGACTTC. Translated: CASSYQREGRIGMDF.